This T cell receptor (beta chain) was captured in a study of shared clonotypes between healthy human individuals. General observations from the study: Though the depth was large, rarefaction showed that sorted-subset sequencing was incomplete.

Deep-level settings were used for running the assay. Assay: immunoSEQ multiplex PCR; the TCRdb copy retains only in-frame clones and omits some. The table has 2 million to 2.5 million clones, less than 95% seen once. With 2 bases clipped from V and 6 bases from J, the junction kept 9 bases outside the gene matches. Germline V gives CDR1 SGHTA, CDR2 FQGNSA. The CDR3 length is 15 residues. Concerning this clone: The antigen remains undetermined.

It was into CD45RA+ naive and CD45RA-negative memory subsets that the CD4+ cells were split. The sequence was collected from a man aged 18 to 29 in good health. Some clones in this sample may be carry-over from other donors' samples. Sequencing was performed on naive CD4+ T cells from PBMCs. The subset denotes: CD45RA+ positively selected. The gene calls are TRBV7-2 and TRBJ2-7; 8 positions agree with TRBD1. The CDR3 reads CASSLTGRGLGEQYF. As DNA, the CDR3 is TGTGCCAGCAGCTTAACGGGCAGGGGGCTAGGCGAGCAGTACTTC.